A selection of T cell receptor beta chains follows, all from one sample in a study of CD8+CD57+ T cells in acquired aplastic anemia. TCRdb reprocessed the reads via MiXCR and lists one record per CDR3 protein. The sample shows around 130,000 distinct CDR3 sequences, 45% to 60% of them seen only once. Specimen: sorted CD4+, CD8+, or CD8+CD57+ T cells (not recorded which) from PBMCs. These receptors all come from a human donor with aplastic anemia. Both conserved end residues are part of each CDR3. The order of the fields is J gene, clone size, D gene, V gene, CDR3 length, CDR3 DNA, CDR3 protein. D genes are given only for firm matches. Expanded clones get a size class; other rows say once, few or many, or leave the size out.

j_call: TRBJ2-3; clone_size: .; d_call: TRBD1; v_call: TRBV11-1; cdr3_length: 15; cdr3_nt: TGTGCCAGCAGCTTAGGGGACAGGGGGCTTGGTACGCAGTATTTT; cdr3_aa: CASSLGDRGLGTQYF
j_call: TRBJ1-4; clone_size: .; d_call: .; v_call: TRBV6-5; cdr3_length: 15; cdr3_nt: TGTGCCAGCAGTTACTCGAAGTCGGGTAATGAAAAACTGTTTTTT; cdr3_aa: CASSYSKSGNEKLFF
j_call: TRBJ2-5; clone_size: .; d_call: .; v_call: TRBV10-3; cdr3_length: 15; cdr3_nt: TGTGCCATCAGTGAGTCGAGAGCGGGCACAGAGACCCAGTACTTC; cdr3_aa: CAISESRAGTETQYF
j_call: TRBJ2-7; clone_size: once; d_call: TRBD2; v_call: TRBV4-1; cdr3_length: 14; cdr3_nt: TGCGCCAGCAGCCCGGTGCGGGGGAGCTACGAGCAGTACTTC; cdr3_aa: CASSPVRGSYEQYF
j_call: TRBJ2-3; clone_size: few; d_call: TRBD2; v_call: TRBV6-4; cdr3_length: 14; cdr3_nt: TGTGCCAGCAGTGACGCGGGGGGGACAGATACGCAGTATTTT; cdr3_aa: CASSDAGGTDTQYF
j_call: TRBJ1-6; clone_size: .; d_call: .; v_call: TRBV20-1; cdr3_length: 14; cdr3_nt: TGCAGTGCCACTAGGACCATCGGGGATTCACCCCTCCACTTT; cdr3_aa: CSATRTIGDSPLHF
j_call: TRBJ2-1; clone_size: .; d_call: .; v_call: TRBV12-5; cdr3_length: 12; cdr3_nt: TGTGCTAGTGGTACCGTATCGGGTGAGCAGTTCTTC; cdr3_aa: CASGTVSGEQFF
j_call: TRBJ2-5; clone_size: .; d_call: .; v_call: TRBV2; cdr3_length: 13; cdr3_nt: TGTGCCAGCCGCGGGACTTCTCAAGAGACCCAGTACTTC; cdr3_aa: CASRGTSQETQYF
j_call: TRBJ1-2; clone_size: .; d_call: .; v_call: TRBV12-3/TRBV12-4; cdr3_length: 15; cdr3_nt: TGTGCCAGCAGCCCTACAGGACCGGCTAACTATGGCTACACCTTC; cdr3_aa: CASSPTGPANYGYTF
j_call: TRBJ2-2; clone_size: .; d_call: .; v_call: TRBV25-1; cdr3_length: 16; cdr3_nt: TGTGCCAGCAGTGTAAACACGACCGCGAACACCGGGGAGCTGTTTTTT; cdr3_aa: CASSVNTTANTGELFF
j_call: TRBJ1-2; clone_size: .; d_call: TRBD1; v_call: TRBV9; cdr3_length: 16; cdr3_nt: TGTGCCAGCAGCGTAGTTGGGACAGGGGGCGCGGATGGCTACACCTTC; cdr3_aa: CASSVVGTGGADGYTF
j_call: TRBJ2-1; clone_size: many; d_call: TRBD2; v_call: TRBV9; cdr3_length: 16; cdr3_nt: TGTGCCAGCAGCGTAAGCGGGGGGGCCTCCTACAATGAGCAGTTCTTC; cdr3_aa: CASSVSGGASYNEQFF
j_call: TRBJ2-3; clone_size: once; d_call: TRBD1; v_call: TRBV24-1; cdr3_length: 17; cdr3_nt: TGTGCCACCAGTGACCCAACCGACAGGGGCGTAACAGATACGCAGTATTTT; cdr3_aa: CATSDPTDRGVTDTQYF
j_call: TRBJ1-2; clone_size: few; d_call: .; v_call: TRBV25-1; cdr3_length: 13; cdr3_nt: TGTGCCAGCAGTGTCGGGGGGGCGCGTGGCTACACCTTC; cdr3_aa: CASSVGGARGYTF
j_call: TRBJ1-1; clone_size: .; d_call: .; v_call: TRBV7-9; cdr3_length: 14; cdr3_nt: TGTGCCAGCAGCTCTGGACAGCCCTGGGCTGAAGCTTTCTTT; cdr3_aa: CASSSGQPWAEAFF
j_call: TRBJ2-7; clone_size: .; d_call: .; v_call: TRBV15; cdr3_length: 13; cdr3_nt: TGTGCCACCAGCAGAGACAGGGACCACGAGCAGTACTTC; cdr3_aa: CATSRDRDHEQYF
j_call: TRBJ2-3; clone_size: few; d_call: .; v_call: TRBV9; cdr3_length: 17; cdr3_nt: TGTGCCAGCAGCGTAGGGGAACTCGCCCTTAGCACAGATACGCAGTATTTT; cdr3_aa: CASSVGELALSTDTQYF
j_call: TRBJ2-1; clone_size: many; d_call: .; v_call: TRBV19; cdr3_length: 16; cdr3_nt: TGTGCCAGTAGTCTAGGGATCAGGGGAAATTACAATGAGCAGTTCTTC; cdr3_aa: CASSLGIRGNYNEQFF
j_call: TRBJ2-7; clone_size: many; d_call: .; v_call: TRBV7-2; cdr3_length: 16; cdr3_nt: TGTGCCAGCAGCTTAGAAGTGGAGGGCTCCTCCTACGAGCAGTACTTC; cdr3_aa: CASSLEVEGSSYEQYF
j_call: TRBJ2-1; clone_size: .; d_call: .; v_call: TRBV6-2/TRBV6-3; cdr3_length: 16; cdr3_nt: TGTGCCAGCAGTTATGGGCGCGGGAAGGCTCACAATGAGCAGTTCTTC; cdr3_aa: CASSYGRGKAHNEQFF
j_call: TRBJ1-1; clone_size: .; d_call: .; v_call: TRBV11-1; cdr3_length: 16; cdr3_nt: TGTGCCAGCAGCTTAGCCTCTGGGGGTTTAAACACTGAAGCTTTCTTT; cdr3_aa: CASSLASGGLNTEAFF
j_call: TRBJ1-2; clone_size: .; d_call: TRBD1; v_call: TRBV5-8; cdr3_length: 15; cdr3_nt: TGTGCCAGCAGCTTGGGGGACAGGGGAGACTATGGCTACACCTTC; cdr3_aa: CASSLGDRGDYGYTF
j_call: TRBJ2-7; clone_size: .; d_call: .; v_call: TRBV20-1; cdr3_length: 13; cdr3_nt: TGCGGTGCCCGAGAGGGGGGGCGGGGCGAGCAGTACTTC; cdr3_aa: CGAREGGRGEQYF
j_call: TRBJ2-7; clone_size: few; d_call: TRBD2; v_call: TRBV5-4; cdr3_length: 13; cdr3_nt: TGTGCCAGCCGGGGACTATTAGCGAGGGAGCAGTACTTC; cdr3_aa: CASRGLLAREQYF
j_call: TRBJ2-7; clone_size: .; d_call: TRBD2; v_call: TRBV15; cdr3_length: 14; cdr3_nt: TGTGCCACCAGCAGAGGCGGGGGGCCGTACGAGCAGTACTTC; cdr3_aa: CATSRGGGPYEQYF
j_call: TRBJ2-1; clone_size: many; d_call: .; v_call: TRBV20-1; cdr3_length: 15; cdr3_nt: TGCAGTGCATTCGAACAGGAACTCTCCTACAATGAGCAGTTCTTC; cdr3_aa: CSAFEQELSYNEQFF
j_call: TRBJ2-7; clone_size: few; d_call: .; v_call: TRBV25-1; cdr3_length: 14; cdr3_nt: TGTGCCAGCAGTGAATTAACAGGGTTATACGAGCAGTACTTC; cdr3_aa: CASSELTGLYEQYF
j_call: TRBJ2-3; clone_size: .; d_call: .; v_call: TRBV10-2; cdr3_length: 15; cdr3_nt: TGCGCCAGCAGTGAGAGGGTTGATGGGGCAGATACGCAGTATTTT; cdr3_aa: CASSERVDGADTQYF
j_call: TRBJ1-4; clone_size: large; d_call: TRBD1; v_call: TRBV6-5; cdr3_length: 16; cdr3_nt: TGTGCCAGCAGTTCTTCCCGGACAGGAGATCGTGAAAAACTGTTTTTT; cdr3_aa: CASSSSRTGDREKLFF
j_call: TRBJ2-7; clone_size: .; d_call: .; v_call: TRBV2; cdr3_length: 14; cdr3_nt: TGTGCCAGCAGTTTAGGATGGGGGAGGTACGAGCAGTACTTC; cdr3_aa: CASSLGWGRYEQYF
j_call: TRBJ2-2; clone_size: many; d_call: TRBD2; v_call: TRBV7-2; cdr3_length: 15; cdr3_nt: TGTGCCAGCAGCTTAGTGCTAGCGGGCACCGGGGAGCTGTTTTTT; cdr3_aa: CASSLVLAGTGELFF
j_call: TRBJ2-2; clone_size: once; d_call: .; v_call: TRBV29-1; cdr3_length: 13; cdr3_nt: TGCAGCGTACAACAAGCGAACACCGGGGAGCTGTTTTTT; cdr3_aa: CSVQQANTGELFF
j_call: TRBJ2-5; clone_size: .; d_call: .; v_call: TRBV30; cdr3_length: 15; cdr3_nt: TGTGCCTGGGACCTAGGGCGGGGGCCCCAAGAGACCCAGTACTTC; cdr3_aa: CAWDLGRGPQETQYF
j_call: TRBJ1-2; clone_size: .; d_call: .; v_call: TRBV20-1; cdr3_length: 15; cdr3_nt: TGCAGTGTCCCCGAGACGGGGGGCGCTAACTATGGCTACACCTTC; cdr3_aa: CSVPETGGANYGYTF
j_call: TRBJ2-1; clone_size: .; d_call: .; v_call: TRBV20-1; cdr3_length: 11; cdr3_nt: TGCAGTGCTCGTGTAGGGCCTGGGCAGTTCTTC; cdr3_aa: CSARVGPGQFF
j_call: TRBJ2-1; clone_size: .; d_call: TRBD2; v_call: TRBV5-1; cdr3_length: 16; cdr3_nt: TGCGCCAGCAGCTTGTTAGGGACTAGCGTATACAATGAGCAGTTCTTC; cdr3_aa: CASSLLGTSVYNEQFF
j_call: TRBJ2-7; clone_size: once; d_call: TRBD1; v_call: TRBV4-1; cdr3_length: 14; cdr3_nt: TGCGCCAGCAGCCAGGGGACAGGTCTCAACGAGCAGTACTTC; cdr3_aa: CASSQGTGLNEQYF
j_call: TRBJ1-6; clone_size: .; d_call: .; v_call: TRBV7-2; cdr3_length: 15; cdr3_nt: TGTGCCAGCAGCAGAGGTGTAGGGTTGAATTCACCCCTCCACTTT; cdr3_aa: CASSRGVGLNSPLHF
j_call: TRBJ1-1; clone_size: .; d_call: .; v_call: TRBV29-1; cdr3_length: 12; cdr3_nt: TGCAGCGCCTGGGTCGGGATCACTGAAGCTTTCTTT; cdr3_aa: CSAWVGITEAFF
j_call: TRBJ2-7; clone_size: once; d_call: .; v_call: TRBV4-2; cdr3_length: 12; cdr3_nt: TGTGCCAGCAGCCAAGGTCTAGGAAAGCAGTACTTC; cdr3_aa: CASSQGLGKQYF
j_call: TRBJ2-1; clone_size: .; d_call: .; v_call: TRBV12-3/TRBV12-4; cdr3_length: 13; cdr3_nt: TGTGCCAGCAGTTTAGTACCGTACGATGAGCAGTTCTTC; cdr3_aa: CASSLVPYDEQFF
j_call: TRBJ1-2; clone_size: .; d_call: .; v_call: TRBV12-5; cdr3_length: 13; cdr3_nt: TGTGCTAGTGGTTTGAGGCACTCCAATGGCTACACCTTC; cdr3_aa: CASGLRHSNGYTF
j_call: TRBJ1-2; clone_size: once; d_call: .; v_call: TRBV19; cdr3_length: 15; cdr3_nt: TGTGCCAGTAGTTACCATCAAGACGGACCGACTGGCTACACCTTC; cdr3_aa: CASSYHQDGPTGYTF
j_call: TRBJ2-5; clone_size: many; d_call: .; v_call: TRBV29-1; cdr3_length: 12; cdr3_nt: TGCAGCGTCCGAGCGGAGAGCGAGACCCAGTACTTC; cdr3_aa: CSVRAESETQYF
j_call: TRBJ2-2; clone_size: many; d_call: .; v_call: TRBV4-3; cdr3_length: 12; cdr3_nt: TGCGCCAGCAGCCCTGACACCGGGGAGCTGTTTTTT; cdr3_aa: CASSPDTGELFF
j_call: TRBJ1-2; clone_size: .; d_call: .; v_call: TRBV24-1; cdr3_length: 13; cdr3_nt: TGTGCCACCAGTGATCAGACCGGCGGGGGCTACACCTTC; cdr3_aa: CATSDQTGGGYTF
j_call: TRBJ2-5; clone_size: .; d_call: .; v_call: TRBV24-1; cdr3_length: 11; cdr3_nt: TGTGCCACCAGTGATTTTGAGACCCAGTACTTC; cdr3_aa: CATSDFETQYF